This section outlines one TCR beta chain sequence together with its context. The sample belongs to a study of T cells after yellow fever vaccination. Via MiXCR, TCRdb re-called the 5' RACE reads, giving one row per CDR3 protein. The repertoire holds roughly 500,000 distinct CDR3 sequences, with around 21% as singletons. The CDR3 sequence is 16 residues long. Germline V CDR1 and CDR2: MNHNS, SASEGT. V shed 7 bases and J 6 bases; nucleotides not matched to a gene: 12. This receptor was obtained from a man aged 25-45 years who received the YFV17D yellow fever vaccine. The J gene is TRBJ2-3, the V gene TRBV6-1; 11 nucleotides agree with TRBD2. The source material was PBMCs, sampled 15 days after the yellow fever booster vaccination. The CDR3 spells CASNLRTSGRGDTQYF. CDR3 bases: TGTGCCAGCAATCTACGAACTAGCGGGAGAGGCGATACGCAGTATTTT.